Listed below are T cell receptor beta chains from one sample, sequenced in a study of a mutant IDH1 vaccine in newly diagnosed glioma. Profiled with immunoSEQ multiplex PCR; TCRdb holds only in-frame clones, not every one. In the table there are approximately 100,000 clones, around nine tenths of which are singletons. The sample in question was PBMCs, obtained from a glioma patient treated with radiotherapy, temozolomide or both. These receptors originate from a woman aged 50 to 60 with glioma. CDR3s include the opening cysteine and the closing phenylalanine or tryptophan. The D gene is left open where the match is weak. The size entry is marked missing in some rows and otherwise reads once, few, many or a size class.

D gene	V gene	J gene	clone size	CDR3 protein	CDR3 DNA
TRBD1	TRBV4-2	TRBJ2-4	once	CASSQVGVGGELAF	TGTGCCAGCAGCCAAGTGGGGGTAGGGGGCGAACTGGCCTTC
.	TRBV6-5	TRBJ2-7	.	CATLGPGEQYF	TGTGCCACGCTCGGGCCCGGGGAGCAGTACTTC
TRBD2	TRBV9	TRBJ2-5	.	CASSVGPAGGGETQYF	TGTGCCAGCAGCGTTGGGCCAGCGGGAGGGGGAGAGACCCAGTACTTC
.	TRBV27	TRBJ2-2	.	CASSLSSWGGELFF	TGTGCCAGCAGTTTATCATCGTGGGGCGGGGAGCTGTTTTTT
TRBD1	TRBV9	TRBJ1-5	.	CASSLGQGADQPQHF	TGTGCCAGCAGCCTGGGACAGGGGGCTGATCAGCCCCAGCATTTT
.	TRBV5-1	TRBJ2-3	.	CASSPLGNSGPADTQYF	TGCGCCAGCAGTCCTCTCGGGAACAGCGGGCCCGCAGATACGCAGTATTTT
.	TRBV18	TRBJ2-7	.	CASSPTGNSGSYEQYF	TGTGCCAGCTCACCTACGGGAAATAGCGGCTCCTACGAGCAGTACTTC
.	TRBV5-6	TRBJ2-7	.	CASRSTDSYEQYF	TGTGCCAGCAGGTCGACGGACTCCTACGAGCAGTACTTC
.	TRBV30	TRBJ2-5	.	CAWTGTSETQYF	TGTGCCTGGACCGGGACATCGGAGACCCAGTACTTC
TRBD1	TRBV5-1	TRBJ2-1	once	CASSLSWTGAREQFF	TGCGCCAGCAGCTTGTCGTGGACAGGGGCGCGTGAGCAGTTCTTC
.	TRBV6-5	TRBJ1-2	.	CASSFGTTPIGYTF	TGTGCCAGCAGTTTTGGTACCACGCCCATTGGCTACACCTTC
.	TRBV27	TRBJ2-7	.	CASSLSPTSSSYEQYF	TGTGCCAGCAGTTTATCCCCCACGTCAAGCTCCTACGAGCAGTACTTC
.	TRBV9	TRBJ2-4	.	CASSVAGLAKNIQYF	TGTGCCAGCAGCGTAGCTGGACTTGCCAAAAACATTCAGTACTTC
TRBD1	TRBV6-1	TRBJ1-4	.	CASSPDRVNEKLFF	TGTGCCAGCAGCCCGGACAGGGTCAATGAAAAACTGTTTTTT
.	TRBV11-3	TRBJ1-1	few	CASSLSGSEAFF	TGTGCCAGCAGCCTATCCGGGAGTGAAGCTTTCTTT
.	TRBV19	TRBJ1-5	.	CASSVRGNQPQHF	TGTGCCAGTAGCGTCAGGGGAAATCAGCCCCAGCATTTT
.	TRBV5-1	TRBJ2-3	.	CASSLTLSSADTQYF	TGCGCCAGCAGCTTGACCCTATCTAGTGCAGATACGCAGTATTTT
TRBD2	TRBV5-6	TRBJ2-1	.	CASSPTSGLYNEQFF	TGTGCCAGCAGTCCGACTAGCGGACTTTACAATGAGCAGTTCTTC
TRBD2	TRBV5-1	TRBJ2-5	.	CASSTGTSVKETQYF	TGCGCCAGCAGTACCGGCACTAGCGTTAAAGAGACCCAGTACTTC
TRBD1	TRBV5-1	TRBJ2-5	.	CASSFGDRNRYQETQYF	TGCGCCAGCAGCTTCGGGGACAGGAATAGGTACCAAGAGACCCAGTACTTC
.	TRBV28	TRBJ1-2	.	CASSTPTEINYGYTF	TGTGCCAGCAGTACTCCGACAGAGATCAACTATGGCTACACCTTC
.	TRBV12-5	TRBJ2-2	.	CATLIWGNTGELFF	TGTGCTACCCTTATTTGGGGGAACACCGGGGAGCTGTTTTTT
.	TRBV18	TRBJ2-5	.	CASSSAGETQYF	TGTGCCAGCTCGTCAGCAGGGGAGACCCAGTACTTC
TRBD2	TRBV7-8	TRBJ2-4	once	CASSSRTSGSTNIQYF	TGTGCCAGCAGCTCCCGGACTAGCGGGAGTACAAACATTCAGTACTTC
TRBD1	TRBV6-4	TRBJ1-6	.	CASSGQANSPLHF	TGTGCCAGCAGCGGACAGGCCAATTCACCCCTCCACTTT
TRBD1	TRBV6-1	TRBJ1-1	.	CATYRTGSTEAFF	TGTGCCACCTATAGGACAGGGTCAACTGAAGCTTTCTTT
.	TRBV28	TRBJ1-1	.	CASSPETPGTEAFF	TGTGCCAGCAGTCCCGAGACCCCAGGAACTGAAGCTTTCTTT
TRBD1	TRBV6-5	TRBJ2-7	.	CASSAGQASSYEQYF	TGTGCCAGCAGTGCAGGACAGGCTAGCTCCTACGAGCAGTACTTC
TRBD2	TRBV2	TRBJ2-7	.	CASSEAPSGGVYEQYF	TGTGCCAGCAGTGAAGCGCCTAGCGGGGGCGTCTACGAGCAGTACTTC
TRBD1	TRBV11-2	TRBJ2-3	.	CASSLRGGTGVGDTQYF	TGTGCCAGCAGCCTCCGAGGCGGGACAGGGGTAGGAGATACGCAGTATTTT
.	TRBV30	TRBJ1-5	.	CAWDDREGNQPQHF	TGTGCCTGGGATGACAGAGAAGGGAATCAGCCCCAGCATTTT
TRBD1	TRBV28	TRBJ2-2	.	CASRGRTPGQGTGELFF	TGTGCCAGCAGGGGACGAACGCCGGGACAGGGCACCGGGGAGCTGTTTTTT
.	TRBV7-6	TRBJ2-3	.	CASSLRGLRGDTQYF	TGTGCCAGCAGCTTGAGGGGACTTAGGGGGGATACGCAGTATTTT
TRBD2	TRBV6-5	TRBJ2-7	.	CASQFGPAGAHEQYF	TGTGCCAGTCAATTTGGCCCAGCGGGAGCCCACGAGCAGTACTTC
.	TRBV5-1	TRBJ1-1	once	CASSSMTASEAFF	TGCGCCAGCAGCTCGATGACGGCCTCTGAAGCTTTCTTT
.	TRBV7-9	TRBJ2-7	.	CASSLGGHTYEQYF	TGTGCCAGCAGCTTAGGGGGACACACCTACGAGCAGTACTTC
.	TRBV19	TRBJ2-7	once	CASSSRNRAYEQYF	TGTGCCAGTAGTTCCCGTAACAGGGCCTACGAGCAGTACTTC
TRBD1	TRBV9	TRBJ1-5	few	CASSIGAGGDQPQHF	TGTGCCAGCAGCATAGGGGCAGGGGGGGATCAGCCCCAGCATTTT
.	TRBV6-1	TRBJ2-7	.	CASKGGTAQHYEQYF	TGTGCCAGCAAGGGCGGCACAGCGCAGCACTACGAGCAGTACTTC
TRBD2	TRBV2	TRBJ2-1	.	CASSLAGGVLF	TGTGCCAGCAGTTTAGCGGGAGGGGTACTCTTC
.	TRBV4-1	TRBJ1-3	.	CASSQGSAYSGNTIYF	TGCGCCAGCAGCCAAGGGTCTGCCTACTCTGGAAACACCATATATTTT
.	TRBV19	TRBJ1-1	.	CASSMGDITEAFF	TGTGCCAGTAGTATGGGGGACATCACTGAAGCTTTCTTT
.	TRBV5-1	TRBJ1-1	.	CASSLGHSRVTEAFF	TGCGCCAGCAGCTTGGGACATTCCAGAGTCACTGAAGCTTTCTTT
.	TRBV7-2	TRBJ2-1	.	CASSLVRGEQFF	TGTGCCAGCAGCTTAGTTCGGGGAGAGCAGTTCTTC
TRBD2	TRBV19	TRBJ2-3	.	CASIASGISDTQYF	TGTGCCAGTATAGCTAGCGGGATATCAGATACGCAGTATTTT
.	TRBV30	TRBJ2-3	.	CAWSVTRGTDTQYF	TGTGCCTGGAGTGTAACTCGGGGCACAGATACGCAGTATTTT
TRBD2	TRBV2	TRBJ2-1	.	CASSEGPTSRYYNEQFF	TGTGCCAGCAGTGAAGGCCCGACTAGCCGATACTACAATGAGCAGTTCTTC
.	TRBV5-1	TRBJ2-7	.	CASSLDGDSSYEQYF	TGCGCCAGCAGCTTGGACGGGGATAGCTCCTACGAGCAGTACTTC
.	TRBV28	TRBJ2-7	.	CASSPRRRRSSYEQYF	TGTGCCAGCAGTCCCCGAAGACGGAGGAGCTCCTACGAGCAGTACTTC
.	TRBV5-1	TRBJ2-7	.	CASSLEGGLSEQYF	TGCGCCAGCAGCTTGGAAGGCGGTCTAAGCGAGCAGTACTTC
TRBD1	TRBV15	TRBJ1-5	.	CATSYDRGGNQPQHF	TGTGCCACCAGCTACGACAGGGGCGGCAATCAGCCCCAGCATTTT
TRBD1	TRBV6-6	TRBJ1-1	.	CASSPGQGDMNTEAFF	TGTGCCAGCAGTCCAGGACAGGGAGACATGAACACTGAAGCTTTCTTT
.	TRBV14	TRBJ1-6	.	CASTPLVGSYNSPLHF	TGTGCCAGCACTCCCCTGGTGGGCTCCTATAATTCACCCCTCCACTTT
TRBD2	TRBV27	TRBJ2-7	.	CASSPSGSIIYEQYF	TGTGCCAGCAGTCCTAGCGGGAGTATTATCTACGAGCAGTACTTC
.	TRBV5-1	TRBJ2-7	.	CASSPDPGPYEQYF	TGCGCCAGCAGCCCGGACCCGGGGCCCTACGAGCAGTACTTC
TRBD1	TRBV6-5	TRBJ1-3	.	CASSAGTGSGNTIYF	TGTGCCAGCAGTGCCGGGACAGGCTCTGGAAACACCATATATTTT
.	TRBV6-5	TRBJ2-5	.	CASSRLGEETQYF	TGTGCCAGCAGTCGCCTAGGGGAGGAGACCCAGTACTTC
.	TRBV11-3	TRBJ1-1	.	CASSPNFLVTEAFF	TGTGCCAGCAGCCCAAATTTTTTAGTGACTGAAGCTTTCTTT
TRBD1	TRBV28	TRBJ2-7	.	CAGAGGAGSYEQYF	TGTGCCGGGGCAGGGGGCGCAGGGTCCTACGAGCAGTACTTC